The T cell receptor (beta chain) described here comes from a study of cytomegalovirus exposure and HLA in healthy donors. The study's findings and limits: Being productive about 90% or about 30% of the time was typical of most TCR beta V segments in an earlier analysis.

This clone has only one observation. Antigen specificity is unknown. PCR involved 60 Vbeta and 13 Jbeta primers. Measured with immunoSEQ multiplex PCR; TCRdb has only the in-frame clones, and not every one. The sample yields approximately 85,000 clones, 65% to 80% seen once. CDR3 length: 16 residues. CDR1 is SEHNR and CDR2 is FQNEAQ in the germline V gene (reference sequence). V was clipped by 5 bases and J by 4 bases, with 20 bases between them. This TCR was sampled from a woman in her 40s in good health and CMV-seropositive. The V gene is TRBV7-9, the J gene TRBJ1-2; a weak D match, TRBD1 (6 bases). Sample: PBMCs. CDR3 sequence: CASSRLEEGGIYGYTF. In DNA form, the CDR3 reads TGTGCCAGCAGCCGTCTCGAGGAGGGGGGGATCTATGGCTACACCTTC.